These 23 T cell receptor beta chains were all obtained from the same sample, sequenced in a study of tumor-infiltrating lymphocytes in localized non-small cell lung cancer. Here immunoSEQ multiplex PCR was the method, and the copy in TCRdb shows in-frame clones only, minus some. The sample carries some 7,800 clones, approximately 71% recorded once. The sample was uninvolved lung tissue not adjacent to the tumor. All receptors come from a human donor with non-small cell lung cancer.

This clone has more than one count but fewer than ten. The CDR3 bases are TGTGCCAGCAGTCTCCGGGACAAGTACAATGAGCAGTTCTTC. Its translation is CASSLRDKYNEQFF. The chain uses TRBV27 and TRBJ2-1; a weak D match, TRBD1 (6 bases). The CDR3 runs 14 residues. The V end was cut by 5 bases, the J end by 4 bases, with 12 bases between. Germline V CDR1 and CDR2: MNHEY, SMNVEV (reference sequence).

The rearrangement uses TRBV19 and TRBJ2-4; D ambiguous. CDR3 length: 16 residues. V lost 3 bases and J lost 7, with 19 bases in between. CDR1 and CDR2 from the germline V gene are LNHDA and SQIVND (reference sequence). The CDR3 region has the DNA TGTGCCAGTAGTATCCCCTCAGGCGTCGGCAGGAACATTCAGTACTTC. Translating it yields CASSIPSGVGRNIQYF.

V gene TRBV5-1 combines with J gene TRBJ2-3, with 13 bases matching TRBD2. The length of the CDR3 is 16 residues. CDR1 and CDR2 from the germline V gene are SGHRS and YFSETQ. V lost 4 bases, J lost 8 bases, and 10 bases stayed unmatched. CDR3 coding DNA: TGCGCCAGCAGCGGACTAGCGGGGGTGGTAATCGTTACGCAGTATTTT. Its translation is CASSGLAGVVIVTQYF. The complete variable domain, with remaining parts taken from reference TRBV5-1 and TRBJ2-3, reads KAGVTQTPRYLIKTRGQQVTLSCSPISGHRSVSWYQQTPGQGLQFLFEYFSETQRNKGNFPGRFSGRQFSNSRSEMNVSTLELGDSALYLCASSGLAGVVIVTQYFGPGTRLTVL.

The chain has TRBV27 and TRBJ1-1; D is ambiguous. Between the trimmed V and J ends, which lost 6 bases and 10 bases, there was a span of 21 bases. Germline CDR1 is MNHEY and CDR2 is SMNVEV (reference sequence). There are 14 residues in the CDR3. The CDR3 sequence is CASRSSYGGAGAFF. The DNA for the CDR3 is TGTGCCAGCAGATCATCCTACGGAGGCGCAGGAGCTTTCTTT.

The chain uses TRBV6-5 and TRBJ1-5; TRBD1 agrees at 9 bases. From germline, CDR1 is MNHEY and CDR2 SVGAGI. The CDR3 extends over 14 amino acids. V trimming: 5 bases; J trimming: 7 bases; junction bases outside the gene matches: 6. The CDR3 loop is CASSAQGAHQPQHF. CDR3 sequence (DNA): TGTGCCAGCAGTGCACAGGGGGCCCACCAGCCCCAGCATTTT.

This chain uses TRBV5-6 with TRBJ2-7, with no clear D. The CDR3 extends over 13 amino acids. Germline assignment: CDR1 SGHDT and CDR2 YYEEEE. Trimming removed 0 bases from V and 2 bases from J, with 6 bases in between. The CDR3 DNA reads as TGTGCCAGCAGCTTGGAATGGGCCTACGAGCAGTACTTC. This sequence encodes CASSLEWAYEQYF.

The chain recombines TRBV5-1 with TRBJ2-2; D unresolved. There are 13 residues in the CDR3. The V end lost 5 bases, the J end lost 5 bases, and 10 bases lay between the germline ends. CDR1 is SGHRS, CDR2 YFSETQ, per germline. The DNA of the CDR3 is TGCGCCAGCAGGCTTCGGGTAACCGGGGAGCTGTTTTTT. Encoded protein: CASRLRVTGELFF.

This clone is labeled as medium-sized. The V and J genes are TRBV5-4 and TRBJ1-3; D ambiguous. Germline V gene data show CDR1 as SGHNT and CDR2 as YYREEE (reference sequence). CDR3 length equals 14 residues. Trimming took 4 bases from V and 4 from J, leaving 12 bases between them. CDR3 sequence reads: CASSLSGGGNTIYF. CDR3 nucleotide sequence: TGTGCCAGCAGCCTCTCGGGAGGAGGAAACACCATATATTTT.

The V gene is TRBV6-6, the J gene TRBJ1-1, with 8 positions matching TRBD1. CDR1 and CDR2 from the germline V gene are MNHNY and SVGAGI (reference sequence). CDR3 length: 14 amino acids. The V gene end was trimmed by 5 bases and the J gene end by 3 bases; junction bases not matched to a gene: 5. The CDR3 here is CASSTQGADTEAFF. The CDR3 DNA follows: TGTGCCAGCAGTACCCAGGGGGCTGACACTGAAGCTTTCTTT.

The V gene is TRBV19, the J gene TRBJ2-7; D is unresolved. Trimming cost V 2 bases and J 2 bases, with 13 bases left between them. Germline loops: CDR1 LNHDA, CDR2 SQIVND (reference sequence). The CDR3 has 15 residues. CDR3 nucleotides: TGTGCCAGTAGTATACCCAGTGGATACGCCTACGAGCAGTACTTC. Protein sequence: CASSIPSGYAYEQYF.

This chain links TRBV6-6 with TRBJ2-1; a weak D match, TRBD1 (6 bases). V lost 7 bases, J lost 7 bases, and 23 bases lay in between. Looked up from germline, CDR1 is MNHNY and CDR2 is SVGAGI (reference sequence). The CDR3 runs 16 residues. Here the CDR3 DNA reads TGTGCCAGCACCTCCCTCGGGACACGGAAGGGGAATGAGCAGTTCTTC. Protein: CASTSLGTRKGNEQFF.

The CDR3 sequence is CASSLGVPGVGVGRETQYF. The DNA for the CDR3 is TGTGCCAGCAGCTTAGGGGTCCCGGGAGTCGGGGTCGGCCGAGAGACCCAGTACTTC. This chain links TRBV27 with TRBJ2-5; TRBD2 might be the D (6 bases). With 6 bases removed from V and 4 bases from J, the gap between germline ends came to 30 bases. Germline lookup yields CDR1 MNHEY and CDR2 SMNVEV (reference sequence). The CDR3 loop spans 19 amino acids.

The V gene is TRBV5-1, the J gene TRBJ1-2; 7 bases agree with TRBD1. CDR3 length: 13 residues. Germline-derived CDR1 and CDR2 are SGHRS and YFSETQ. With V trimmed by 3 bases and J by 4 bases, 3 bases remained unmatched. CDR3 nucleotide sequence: TGCGCCAGCAGCTCCCGACAGGGCTATGGCTACACCTTC. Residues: CASSSRQGYGYTF. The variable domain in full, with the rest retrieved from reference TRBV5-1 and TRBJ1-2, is KAGVTQTPRYLIKTRGQQVTLSCSPISGHRSVSWYQQTPGQGLQFLFEYFSETQRNKGNFPGRFSGRQFSNSRSEMNVSTLELGDSALYLCASSSRQGYGYTFGSGTRLTVV.

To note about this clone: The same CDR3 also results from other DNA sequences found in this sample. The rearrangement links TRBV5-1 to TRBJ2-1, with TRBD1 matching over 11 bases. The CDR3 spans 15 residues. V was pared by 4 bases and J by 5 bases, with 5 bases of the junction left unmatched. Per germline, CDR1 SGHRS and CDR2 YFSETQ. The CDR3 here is CASSLRDRGDNEQFF. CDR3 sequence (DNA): TGCGCCAGCAGCCTCCGGGACAGGGGGGACAATGAGCAGTTCTTC. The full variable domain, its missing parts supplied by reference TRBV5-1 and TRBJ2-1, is KAGVTQTPRYLIKTRGQQVTLSCSPISGHRSVSWYQQTPGQGLQFLFEYFSETQRNKGNFPGRFSGRQFSNSRSEMNVSTLELGDSALYLCASSLRDRGDNEQFFGPGTRLTVL.

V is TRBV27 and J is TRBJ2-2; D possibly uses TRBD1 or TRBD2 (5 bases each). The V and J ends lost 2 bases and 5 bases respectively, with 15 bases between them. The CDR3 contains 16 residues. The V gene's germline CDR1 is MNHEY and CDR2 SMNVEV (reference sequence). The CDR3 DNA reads TGTGCCAGCAGTTTAACTGGGGCGGGTTCGACCGGGGAGCTGTTTTTT. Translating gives CASSLTGAGSTGELFF.

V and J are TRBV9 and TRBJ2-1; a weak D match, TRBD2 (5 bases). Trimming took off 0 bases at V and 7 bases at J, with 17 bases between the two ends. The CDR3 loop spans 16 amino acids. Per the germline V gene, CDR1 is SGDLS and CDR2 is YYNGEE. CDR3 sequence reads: CASSVATDEGPNEQFF. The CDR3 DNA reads TGTGCCAGCAGCGTAGCTACGGACGAGGGTCCTAATGAGCAGTTCTTC.

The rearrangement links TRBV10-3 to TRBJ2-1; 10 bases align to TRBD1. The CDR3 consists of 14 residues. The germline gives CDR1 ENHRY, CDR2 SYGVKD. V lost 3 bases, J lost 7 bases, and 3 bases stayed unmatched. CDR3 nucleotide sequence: TGTGCCATCAGTGATCGGACAGGGGGGAATGAGCAGTTCTTC. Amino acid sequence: CAISDRTGGNEQFF.

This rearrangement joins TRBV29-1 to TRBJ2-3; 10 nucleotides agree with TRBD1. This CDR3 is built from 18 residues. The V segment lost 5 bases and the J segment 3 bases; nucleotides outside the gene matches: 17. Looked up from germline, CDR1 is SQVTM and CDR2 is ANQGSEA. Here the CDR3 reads CSVLSLALPGQGTDTQYF. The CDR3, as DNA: TGCAGCGTTCTTTCTTTGGCCTTGCCGGGACAGGGGACAGATACGCAGTATTTT.

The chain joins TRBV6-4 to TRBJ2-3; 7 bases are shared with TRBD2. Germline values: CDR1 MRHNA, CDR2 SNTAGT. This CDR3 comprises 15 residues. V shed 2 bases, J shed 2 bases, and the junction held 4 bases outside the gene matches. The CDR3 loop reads CASSDRGEATDTQYF. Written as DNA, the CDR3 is TGTGCCAGCAGTGACCGGGGGGAGGCCACAGATACGCAGTATTTT.

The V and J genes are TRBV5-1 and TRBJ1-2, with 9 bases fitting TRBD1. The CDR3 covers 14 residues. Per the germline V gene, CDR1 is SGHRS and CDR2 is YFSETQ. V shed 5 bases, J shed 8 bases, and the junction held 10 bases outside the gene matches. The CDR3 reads CASSSPGQGYGYTF. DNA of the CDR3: TGCGCCAGCAGTTCCCCGGGACAGGGCTACGGCTACACCTTC.

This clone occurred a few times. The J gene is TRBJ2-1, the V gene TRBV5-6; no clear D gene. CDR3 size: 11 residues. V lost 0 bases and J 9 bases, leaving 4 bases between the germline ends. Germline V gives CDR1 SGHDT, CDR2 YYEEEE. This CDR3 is CASSLASEQFF. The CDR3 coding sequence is TGTGCCAGCAGCTTGGCCTCTGAGCAGTTCTTC.

The chain's CDR3 is CASTVPGGLNTEAFF. DNA of the CDR3: TGTGCCAGTACGGTGCCAGGGGGCTTGAACACTGAAGCTTTCTTT. The V and J genes are TRBV19 and TRBJ1-1, with 8 bases aligning to TRBD1. Per germline, CDR1 LNHDA and CDR2 SQIVND (reference sequence). The J segment lost 0 bases and the V segment lost 7 bases, leaving 7 bases of the junction unmatched. The CDR3 is made up of 15 amino acids.

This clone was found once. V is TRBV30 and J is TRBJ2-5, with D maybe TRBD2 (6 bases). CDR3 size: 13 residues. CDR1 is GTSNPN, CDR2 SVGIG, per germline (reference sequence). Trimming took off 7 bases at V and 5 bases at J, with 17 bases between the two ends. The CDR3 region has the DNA TGTGCCTCCCACCGCGGAGGAGGGGAGACCCAGTACTTC. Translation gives CASHRGGGETQYF.